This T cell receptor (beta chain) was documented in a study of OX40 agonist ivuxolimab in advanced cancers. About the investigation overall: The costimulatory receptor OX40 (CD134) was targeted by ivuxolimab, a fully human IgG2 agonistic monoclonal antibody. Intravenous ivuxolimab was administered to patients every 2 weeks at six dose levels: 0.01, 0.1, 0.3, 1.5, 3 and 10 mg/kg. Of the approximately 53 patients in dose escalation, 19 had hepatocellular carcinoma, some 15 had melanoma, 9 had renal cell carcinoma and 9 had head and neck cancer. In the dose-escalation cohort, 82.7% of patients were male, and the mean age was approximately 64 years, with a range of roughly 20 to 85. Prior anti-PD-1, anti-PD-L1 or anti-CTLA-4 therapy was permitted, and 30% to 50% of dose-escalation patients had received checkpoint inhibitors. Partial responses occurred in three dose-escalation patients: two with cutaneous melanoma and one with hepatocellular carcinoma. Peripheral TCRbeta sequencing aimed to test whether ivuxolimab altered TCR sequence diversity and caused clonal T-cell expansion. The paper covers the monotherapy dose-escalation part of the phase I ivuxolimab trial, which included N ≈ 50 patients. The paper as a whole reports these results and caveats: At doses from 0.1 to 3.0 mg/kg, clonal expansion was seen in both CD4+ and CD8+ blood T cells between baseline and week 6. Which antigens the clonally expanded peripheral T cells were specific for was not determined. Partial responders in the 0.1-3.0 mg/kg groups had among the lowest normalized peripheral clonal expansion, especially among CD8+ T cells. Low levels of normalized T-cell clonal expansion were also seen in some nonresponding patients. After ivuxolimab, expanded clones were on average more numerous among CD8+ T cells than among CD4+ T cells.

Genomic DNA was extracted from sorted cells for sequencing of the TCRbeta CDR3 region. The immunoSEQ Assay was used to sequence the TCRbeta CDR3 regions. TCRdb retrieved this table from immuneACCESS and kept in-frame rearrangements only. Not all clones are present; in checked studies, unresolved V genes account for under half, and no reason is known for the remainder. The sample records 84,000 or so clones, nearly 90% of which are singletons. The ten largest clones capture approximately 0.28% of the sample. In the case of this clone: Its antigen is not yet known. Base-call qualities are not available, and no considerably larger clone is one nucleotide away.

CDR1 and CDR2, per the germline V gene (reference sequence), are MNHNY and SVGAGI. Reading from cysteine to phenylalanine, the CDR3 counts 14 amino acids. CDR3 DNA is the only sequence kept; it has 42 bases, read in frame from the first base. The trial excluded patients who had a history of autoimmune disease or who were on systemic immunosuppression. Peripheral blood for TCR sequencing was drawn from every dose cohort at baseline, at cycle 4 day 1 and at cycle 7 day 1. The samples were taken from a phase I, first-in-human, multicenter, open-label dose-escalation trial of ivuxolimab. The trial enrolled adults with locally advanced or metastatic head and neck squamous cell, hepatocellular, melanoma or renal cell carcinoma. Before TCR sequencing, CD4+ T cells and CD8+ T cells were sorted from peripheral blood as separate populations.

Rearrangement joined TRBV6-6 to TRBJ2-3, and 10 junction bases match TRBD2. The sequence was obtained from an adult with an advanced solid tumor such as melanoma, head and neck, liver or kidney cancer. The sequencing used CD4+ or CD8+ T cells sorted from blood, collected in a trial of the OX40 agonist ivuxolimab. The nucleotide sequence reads TGTGCGGCCAGGCTAGCGGGGGCGGGGGATACGCAGTATTTT. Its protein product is CAARLAGAGDTQYF.